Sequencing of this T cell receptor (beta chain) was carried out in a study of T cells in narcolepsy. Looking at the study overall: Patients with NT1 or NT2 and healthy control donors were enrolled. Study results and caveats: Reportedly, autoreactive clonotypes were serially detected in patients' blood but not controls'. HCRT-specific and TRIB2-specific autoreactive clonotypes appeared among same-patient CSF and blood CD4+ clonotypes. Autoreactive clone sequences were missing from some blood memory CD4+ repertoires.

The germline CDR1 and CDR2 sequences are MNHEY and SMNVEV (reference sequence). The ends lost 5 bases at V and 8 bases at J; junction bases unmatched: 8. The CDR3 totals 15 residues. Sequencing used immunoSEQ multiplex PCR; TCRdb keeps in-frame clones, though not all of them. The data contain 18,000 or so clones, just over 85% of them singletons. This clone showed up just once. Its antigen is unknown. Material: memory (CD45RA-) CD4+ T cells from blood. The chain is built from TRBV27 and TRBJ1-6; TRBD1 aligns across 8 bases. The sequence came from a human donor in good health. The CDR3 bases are TGTGCCAGCAGTCTGACAGGGGTTGTATATTCACCCCTCCACTTT. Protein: CASSLTGVVYSPLHF.